This entry concerns a single T cell receptor (beta chain). Its antigen is unidentified. This sample is drawn from a study of a mutant IDH1 vaccine in newly diagnosed glioma. Study context: Vaccine dosing followed radiotherapy by 4-6 weeks, or accompanied temozolomide cycles. Treated individuals were about 62% male and approximately 40% female, averaging approximately 40 years of age.

The study, taken as a whole, reports: Overall, just under 95% of patients had vaccine-induced immune responses.

Time point meaning: week 47, end of study. Each dose of the vaccine consisted of 300 ug of mutant IDH1 20-mer peptide, with topical imiquimod. Patients came in for eight vaccinations, in weeks 1, 3, 5, 7, 11, 15, 19 and 23. Germline lookup yields CDR1 MDHEN and CDR2 SYDVKM. The length of the CDR3 is 12 residues. Trimming took off 2 bases at V and 6 bases at J, with 7 bases between the two ends. Sequencing used immunoSEQ multiplex PCR; TCRdb keeps in-frame clones, though not all of them. Here the sample spans tens of thousands of clones, roughly 72% being singletons. The TCR comes from a woman between 40 and 55 years old with glioma. Some clones in this sample may be carry-over from other donors' samples. This rearrangement joins TRBV28 to TRBJ1-2; weak D call: TRBD1 (6 bases). The material sequenced was PBMCs, taken from a glioma patient whose treatment included an IDH1 peptide vaccine. The CDR3 region has the DNA TGTGCCAGCAGTTTAGGGGGCCATGGCTACACCTTC. This translates into CASSLGGHGYTF.